These 4 T cell receptor beta chains came from one sample sequenced in a study of early T cells in non-severe SARS-CoV-2 infection. TCRdb redid the calling of the 5' RACE reads with MiXCR, one entry per CDR3 protein. The table lists around 26,000 distinct CDR3 sequences, about 4.8% of them singletons. Sequencing input: whole blood. These TCRs come from an adult who was a healthcare worker with PCR-confirmed SARS-CoV-2 infection or an uninfected control (not recorded which).

By proportion, this clonotype is medium-sized. The chain joins TRBV5-1 to TRBJ2-2; 10 bases are shared with TRBD1. The CDR3 covers 14 residues. Germline-derived CDR1 and CDR2 are SGHRS and YFSETQ. The V segment lost 6 bases and the J segment 5 bases; nucleotides outside the gene matches: 4. The CDR3 reads CASNPGQGTGELFF. CDR3 bases: TGCGCCAGCAATCCGGGACAGGGGACCGGGGAGCTGTTTTTT. The full variable domain, in which reference TRBV5-1 and TRBJ2-2 provide the parts outside the CDR3, is KAGVTQTPRYLIKTRGQQVTLSCSPISGHRSVSWYQQTPGQGLQFLFEYFSETQRNKGNFPGRFSGRQFSNSRSEMNVSTLELGDSALYLCASNPGQGTGELFFGEGSRLTVL.

This clonotype was seen only once. Given a much more abundant clone one base away, this may be a read error. The genes are TRBV12-3 or TRBV12-4 and TRBJ1-5; the D gene is possibly TRBD1 (5 bases). The CDR3 consists of 15 residues. V lost 7 bases and J 4 bases, leaving 17 bases between the germline ends. This CDR3 reads CASTRTGTANQPQHF. Written as DNA, the CDR3 is TGTGCCAGCACCCGCACCGGGACGGCTAATCAGCCCCAGCATTTT.

This clonotype was counted ten times or more. V and J are TRBV6-5 and TRBJ2-7, with D perhaps being TRBD1 or TRBD2 (5 bases each). V was trimmed by 6 bases and J by 7 bases, leaving 22 bases between them. Germline V lookup: CDR1 MNHEY, CDR2 SVGAGI. The CDR3 has 15 amino acids. The CDR3 sequence: CASSRQRGVKGEQYF. CDR3 nucleotide sequence: TGTGCCAGCAGCCGACAGAGGGGCGTGAAGGGAGAGCAGTACTTC.

This clonotype was picked up a small number of times. The chain links TRBV27 to TRBJ2-5; D is ambiguous. The CDR3 sequence is 13 residues long. Trimming removed 3 bases at V and 4 bases at J, with 9 bases between. Per germline, CDR1 MNHEY and CDR2 SMNVEV (reference sequence). CDR3 sequence reads: CASSLSGPETQYF. Here the CDR3 DNA reads TGTGCCAGCAGTTTGTCCGGGCCAGAGACCCAGTACTTC.